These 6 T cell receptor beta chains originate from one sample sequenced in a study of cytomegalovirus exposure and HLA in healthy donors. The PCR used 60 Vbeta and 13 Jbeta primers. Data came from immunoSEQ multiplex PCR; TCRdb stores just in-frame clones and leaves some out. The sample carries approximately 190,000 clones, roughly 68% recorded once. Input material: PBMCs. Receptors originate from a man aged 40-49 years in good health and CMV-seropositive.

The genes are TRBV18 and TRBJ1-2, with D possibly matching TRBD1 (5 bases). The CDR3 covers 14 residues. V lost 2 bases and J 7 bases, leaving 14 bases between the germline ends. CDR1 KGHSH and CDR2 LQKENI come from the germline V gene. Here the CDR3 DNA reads TGTGCCAGCTCACCAACTCTGGACACCGGTGGCTACACCTTC. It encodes CASSPTLDTGGYTF. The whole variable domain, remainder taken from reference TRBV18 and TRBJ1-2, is NAGVMQNPRHLVRRRGQEARLRCSPMKGHSHVYWYRQLPEEGLKFMVYLQKENIIDESGMPKERFSAEFPKEGPSILRIQQVVRGDSAAYFCASSPTLDTGGYTFGSGTRLTVV.

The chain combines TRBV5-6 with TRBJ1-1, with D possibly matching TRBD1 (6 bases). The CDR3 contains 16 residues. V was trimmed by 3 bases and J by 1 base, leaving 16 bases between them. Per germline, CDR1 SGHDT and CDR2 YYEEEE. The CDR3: CASSSGAGHTNTEAFF. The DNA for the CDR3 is TGTGCCAGCAGCTCAGGGGCAGGGCATACGAACACTGAAGCTTTCTTT.

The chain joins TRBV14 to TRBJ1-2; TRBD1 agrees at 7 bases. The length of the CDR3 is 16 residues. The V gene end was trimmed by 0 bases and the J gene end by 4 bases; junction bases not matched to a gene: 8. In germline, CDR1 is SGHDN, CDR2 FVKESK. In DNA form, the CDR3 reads TGTGCCAGCAGCCAAGAACTCGACAGGGCCGTCTATGGCTACACCTTC. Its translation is CASSQELDRAVYGYTF.

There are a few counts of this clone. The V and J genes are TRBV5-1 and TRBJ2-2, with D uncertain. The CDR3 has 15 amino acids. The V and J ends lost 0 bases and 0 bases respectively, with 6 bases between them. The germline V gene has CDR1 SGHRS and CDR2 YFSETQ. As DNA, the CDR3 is TGCGCCAGCAGCTTGGAACAGACGAACACCGGGGAGCTGTTTTTT. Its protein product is CASSLEQTNTGELFF.

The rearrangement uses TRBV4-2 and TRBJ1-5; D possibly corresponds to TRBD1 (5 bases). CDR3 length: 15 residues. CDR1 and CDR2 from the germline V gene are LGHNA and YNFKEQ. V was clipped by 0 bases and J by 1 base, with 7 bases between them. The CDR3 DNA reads TGTGCCAGCAGCCAAGAGGGACTCAGCAATCAGCCCCAGCATTTT. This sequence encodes CASSQEGLSNQPQHF.

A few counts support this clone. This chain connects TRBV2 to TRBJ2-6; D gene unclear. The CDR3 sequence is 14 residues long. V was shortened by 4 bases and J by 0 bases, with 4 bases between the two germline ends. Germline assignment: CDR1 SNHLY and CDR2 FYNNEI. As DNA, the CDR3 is TGTGCCAGCAGTGCGTACTCTGGGGCCAACGTCCTGACTTTC. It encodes CASSAYSGANVLTF. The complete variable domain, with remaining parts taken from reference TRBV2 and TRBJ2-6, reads EPEVTQTPSHQVTQMGQEVILRCVPISNHLYFYWYRQILGQKVEFLVSFYNNEISEKSEIFDDQFSVERPDGSNFTLKIRSTKLEDSAMYFCASSAYSGANVLTFGAGSRLTVL.